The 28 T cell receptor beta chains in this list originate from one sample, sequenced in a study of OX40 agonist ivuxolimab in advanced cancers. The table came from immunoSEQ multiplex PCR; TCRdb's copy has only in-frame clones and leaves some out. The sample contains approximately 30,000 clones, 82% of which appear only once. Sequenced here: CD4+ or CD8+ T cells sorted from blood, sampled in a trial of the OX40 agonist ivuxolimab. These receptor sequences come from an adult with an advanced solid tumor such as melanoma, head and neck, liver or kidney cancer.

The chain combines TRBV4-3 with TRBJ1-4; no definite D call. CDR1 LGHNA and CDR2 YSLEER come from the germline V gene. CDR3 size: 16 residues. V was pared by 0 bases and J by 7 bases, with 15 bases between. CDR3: CASSQDLPWFFEKLFF. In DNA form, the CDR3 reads TGCGCCAGCAGCCAAGATCTTCCGTGGTTTTTTGAAAAACTGTTTTTT.

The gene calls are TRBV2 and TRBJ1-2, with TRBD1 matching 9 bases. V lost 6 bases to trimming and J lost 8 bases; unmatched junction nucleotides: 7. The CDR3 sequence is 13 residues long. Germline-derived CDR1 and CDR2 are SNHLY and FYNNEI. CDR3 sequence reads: CASRTGQGNGYTF. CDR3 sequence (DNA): TGTGCCAGCAGGACGGGACAGGGAAACGGCTACACCTTC.

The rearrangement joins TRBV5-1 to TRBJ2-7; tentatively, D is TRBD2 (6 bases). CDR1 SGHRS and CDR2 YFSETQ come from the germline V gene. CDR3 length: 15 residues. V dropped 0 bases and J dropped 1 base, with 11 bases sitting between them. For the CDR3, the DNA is TGCGCCAGCAGCTTGGTTGGGGGGAAGTCCTACGAGCAGTACTTC. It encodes CASSLVGGKSYEQYF.

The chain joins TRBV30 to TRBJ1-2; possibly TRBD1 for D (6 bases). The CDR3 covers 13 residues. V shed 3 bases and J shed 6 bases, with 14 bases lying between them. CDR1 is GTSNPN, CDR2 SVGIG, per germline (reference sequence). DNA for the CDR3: TGTGCCTGGAGAAAGTACAGGGCAGATGGCTACACCTTC. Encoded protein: CAWRKYRADGYTF.

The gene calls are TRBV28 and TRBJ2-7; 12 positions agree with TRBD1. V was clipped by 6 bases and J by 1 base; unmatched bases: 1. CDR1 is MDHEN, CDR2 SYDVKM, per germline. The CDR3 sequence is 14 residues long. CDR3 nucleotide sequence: TGTGCCAGCAGGGGACAGGGGGCTTCCTACGAGCAGTACTTC. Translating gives CASRGQGASYEQYF.

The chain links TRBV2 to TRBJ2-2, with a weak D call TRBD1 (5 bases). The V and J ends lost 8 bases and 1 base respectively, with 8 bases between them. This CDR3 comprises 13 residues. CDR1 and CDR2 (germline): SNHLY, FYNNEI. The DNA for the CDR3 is TGTGCCAGCGCCACAGGGAACACCGGGGAGCTGTTTTTT. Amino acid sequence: CASATGNTGELFF. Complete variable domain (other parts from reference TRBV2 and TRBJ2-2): EPEVTQTPSHQVTQMGQEVILRCVPISNHLYFYWYRQILGQKVEFLVSFYNNEISEKSEIFDDQFSVERPDGSNFTLKIRSTKLEDSAMYFCASATGNTGELFFGEGSRLTVL.

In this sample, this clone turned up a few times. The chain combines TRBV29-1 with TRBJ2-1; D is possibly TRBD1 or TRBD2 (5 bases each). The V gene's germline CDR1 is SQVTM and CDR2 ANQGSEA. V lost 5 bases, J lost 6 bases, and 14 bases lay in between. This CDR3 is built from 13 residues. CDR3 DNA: TGCAGCGTTCTGGGGGTTACCTTCAATGAGCAGTTCTTC. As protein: CSVLGVTFNEQFF.

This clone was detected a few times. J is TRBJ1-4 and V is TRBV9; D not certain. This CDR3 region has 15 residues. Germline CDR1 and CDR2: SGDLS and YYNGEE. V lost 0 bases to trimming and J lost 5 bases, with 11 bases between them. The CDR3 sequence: CASSVESGRNEKLFF. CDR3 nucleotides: TGTGCCAGCAGCGTAGAAAGCGGACGGAATGAAAAACTGTTTTTT.

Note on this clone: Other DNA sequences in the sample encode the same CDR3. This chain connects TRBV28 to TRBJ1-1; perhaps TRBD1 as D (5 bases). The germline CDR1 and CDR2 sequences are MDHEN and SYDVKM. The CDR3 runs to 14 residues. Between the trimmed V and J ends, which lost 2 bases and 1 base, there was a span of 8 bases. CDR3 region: CASSLGGGNTEAFF. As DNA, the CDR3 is TGTGCCAGCAGTTTAGGGGGTGGGAACACTGAAGCTTTCTTT.

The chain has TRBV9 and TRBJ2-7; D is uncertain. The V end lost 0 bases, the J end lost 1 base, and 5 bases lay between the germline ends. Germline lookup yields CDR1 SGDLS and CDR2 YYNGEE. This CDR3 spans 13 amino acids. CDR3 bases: TGTGCCAGCAGCGTAGGAGAGTCCTACGAGCAGTACTTC. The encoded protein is CASSVGESYEQYF.

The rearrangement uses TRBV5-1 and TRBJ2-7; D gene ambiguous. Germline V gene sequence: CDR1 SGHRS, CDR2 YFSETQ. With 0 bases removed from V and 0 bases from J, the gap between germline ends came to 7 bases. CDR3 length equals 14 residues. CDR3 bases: TGCGCCAGCAGCTTGGAGTGGGACTCCTACGAGCAGTACTTC. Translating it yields CASSLEWDSYEQYF.

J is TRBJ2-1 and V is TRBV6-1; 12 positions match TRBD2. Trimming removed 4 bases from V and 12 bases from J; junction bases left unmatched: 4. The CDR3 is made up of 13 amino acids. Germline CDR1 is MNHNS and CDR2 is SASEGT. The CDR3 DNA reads TGTGCCAGCAGTGTAGGACTAGCGGGATTGCAGTTCTTC. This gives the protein CASSVGLAGLQFF.

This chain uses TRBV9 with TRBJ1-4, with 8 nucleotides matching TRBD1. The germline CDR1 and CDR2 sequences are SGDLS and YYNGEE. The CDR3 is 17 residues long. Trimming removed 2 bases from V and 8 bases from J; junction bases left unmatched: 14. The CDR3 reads CASSVRGGTGGGEKLFF. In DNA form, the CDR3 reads TGTGCCAGCAGCGTGAGAGGGGGGACAGGCGGAGGAGAAAAACTGTTTTTT.

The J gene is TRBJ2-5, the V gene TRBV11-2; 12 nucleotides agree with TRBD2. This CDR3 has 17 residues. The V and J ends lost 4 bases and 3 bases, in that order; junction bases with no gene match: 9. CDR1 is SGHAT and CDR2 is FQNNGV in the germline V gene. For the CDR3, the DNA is TGTGCCAGCAGCTCGAAAACTAGCGGGGGGACAAAAGAGACCCAGTACTTC. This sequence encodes CASSSKTSGGTKETQYF.

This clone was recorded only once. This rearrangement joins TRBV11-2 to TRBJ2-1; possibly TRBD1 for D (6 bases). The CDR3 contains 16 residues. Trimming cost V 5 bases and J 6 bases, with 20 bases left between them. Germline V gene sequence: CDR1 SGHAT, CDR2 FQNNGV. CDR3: CASSPLTGTQRNEQFF. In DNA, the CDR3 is TGTGCCAGCAGCCCTTTAACCGGGACACAACGCAATGAGCAGTTCTTC.

In DNA, the CDR3 is TGTGCCATCAGTGAGAGTGGGACTAGCGAGGCAGATACGCAGTATTTT. Protein sequence: CAISESGTSEADTQYF. The V and J genes are TRBV10-3 and TRBJ2-3, with 10 bases lining up with TRBD2. V was clipped by 2 bases and J by 4 bases; unmatched bases: 6. This CDR3 contains 16 residues. Germline V gene data show CDR1 as ENHRY and CDR2 as SYGVKD.

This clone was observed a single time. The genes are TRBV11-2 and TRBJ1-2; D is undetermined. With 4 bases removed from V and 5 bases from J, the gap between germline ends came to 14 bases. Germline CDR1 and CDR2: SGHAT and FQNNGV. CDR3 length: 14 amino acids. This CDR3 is CASSSVVERYGYTF. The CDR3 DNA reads TGTGCCAGCAGCTCAGTGGTCGAGAGGTATGGCTACACCTTC.

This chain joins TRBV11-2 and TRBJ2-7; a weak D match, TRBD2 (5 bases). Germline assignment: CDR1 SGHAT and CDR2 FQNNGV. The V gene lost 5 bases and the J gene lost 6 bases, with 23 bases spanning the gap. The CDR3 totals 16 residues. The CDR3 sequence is CASSRSPTGSRSEQYF. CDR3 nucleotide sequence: TGTGCCAGCAGCCGCTCACCGACGGGGAGCCGCAGCGAGCAGTACTTC.

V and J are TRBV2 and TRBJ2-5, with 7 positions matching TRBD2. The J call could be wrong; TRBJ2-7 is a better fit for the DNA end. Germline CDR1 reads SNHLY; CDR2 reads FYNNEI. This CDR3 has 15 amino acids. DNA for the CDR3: TGTGCCAGCAGCCGAAGCGGGGTTTTAACCTACGAGCAGTACTTC. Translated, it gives CASSRSGVLTYEQYF.

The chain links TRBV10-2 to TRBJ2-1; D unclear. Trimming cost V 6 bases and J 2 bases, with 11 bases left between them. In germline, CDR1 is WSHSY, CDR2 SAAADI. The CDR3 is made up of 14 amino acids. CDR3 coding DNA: TGCGCCAGCAGCGGAGAGCACACCTACAATGAGCAGTTCTTC. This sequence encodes CASSGEHTYNEQFF.

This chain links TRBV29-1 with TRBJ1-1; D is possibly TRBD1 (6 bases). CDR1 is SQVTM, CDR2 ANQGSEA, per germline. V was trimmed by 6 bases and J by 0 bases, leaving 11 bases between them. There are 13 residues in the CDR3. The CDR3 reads CSVTGQMNTEAFF. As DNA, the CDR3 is TGCAGCGTCACTGGACAGATGAACACTGAAGCTTTCTTT.

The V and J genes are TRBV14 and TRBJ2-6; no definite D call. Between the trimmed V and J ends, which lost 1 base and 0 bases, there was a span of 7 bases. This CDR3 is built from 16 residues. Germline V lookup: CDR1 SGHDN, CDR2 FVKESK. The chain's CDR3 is CASSQVRSSGANVLTF. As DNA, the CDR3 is TGTGCCAGCAGCCAAGTTAGGAGCTCTGGGGCCAACGTCCTGACTTTC.

Here the CDR3 DNA reads TGTGCCAGCAGCCCCGGATTCACCGGGGAGCTGTTTTTT. Encoded protein: CASSPGFTGELFF. The rearrangement links TRBV7-2 to TRBJ2-2; D gene uncertain. Germline V lookup: CDR1 SGHTA, CDR2 FQGNSA. Trimming cost V 5 bases and J 4 bases, with 8 bases left between them. This CDR3 spans 13 amino acids.

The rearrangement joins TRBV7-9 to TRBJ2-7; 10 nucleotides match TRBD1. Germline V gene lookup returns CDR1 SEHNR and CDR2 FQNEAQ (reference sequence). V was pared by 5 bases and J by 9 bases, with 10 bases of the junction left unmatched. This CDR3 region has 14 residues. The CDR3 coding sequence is TGTGCCAGCAGCCCGGGACAGGGGTTATCAGGGCAGTACTTC. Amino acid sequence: CASSPGQGLSGQYF.

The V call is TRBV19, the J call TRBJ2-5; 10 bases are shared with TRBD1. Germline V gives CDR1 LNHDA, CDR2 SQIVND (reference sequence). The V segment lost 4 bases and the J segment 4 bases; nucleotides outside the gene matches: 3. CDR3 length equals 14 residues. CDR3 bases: TGTGCCAGTAGTAGACAGGGGGCTGGAGAGACCCAGTACTTC. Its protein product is CASSRQGAGETQYF. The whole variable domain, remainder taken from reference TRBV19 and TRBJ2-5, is DGGITQSPKYLFRKEGQNVTLSCEQNLNHDAMYWYRQDPGQGLRLIYYSQIVNDFQKGDIAEGYSVSREKKESFPLTVTSAQKNPTAFYLCASSRQGAGETQYFGPGTRLLVL.

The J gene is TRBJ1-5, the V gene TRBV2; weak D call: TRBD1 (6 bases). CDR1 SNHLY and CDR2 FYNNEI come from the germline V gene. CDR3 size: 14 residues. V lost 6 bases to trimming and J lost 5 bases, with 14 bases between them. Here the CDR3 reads CASSLDRSYQPQHF. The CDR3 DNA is TGTGCCAGCAGCCTCGACAGGAGCTATCAGCCCCAGCATTTT.

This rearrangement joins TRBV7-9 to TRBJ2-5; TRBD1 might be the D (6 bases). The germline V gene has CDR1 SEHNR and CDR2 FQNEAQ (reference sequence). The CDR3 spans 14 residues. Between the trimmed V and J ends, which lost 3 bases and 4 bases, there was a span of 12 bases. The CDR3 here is CASSFTGLRETQYF. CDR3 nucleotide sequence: TGTGCCAGCAGCTTTACAGGGTTGCGAGAGACCCAGTACTTC.

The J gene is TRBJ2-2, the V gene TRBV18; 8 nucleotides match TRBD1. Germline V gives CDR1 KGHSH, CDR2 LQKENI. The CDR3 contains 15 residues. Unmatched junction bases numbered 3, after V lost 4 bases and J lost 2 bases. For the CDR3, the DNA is TGTGCCAGCTCACGGGACAGGCCAAACACCGGGGAGCTGTTTTTT. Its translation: CASSRDRPNTGELFF. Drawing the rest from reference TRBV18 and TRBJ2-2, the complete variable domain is NAGVMQNPRHLVRRRGQEARLRCSPMKGHSHVYWYRQLPEEGLKFMVYLQKENIIDESGMPKERFSAEFPKEGPSILRIQQVVRGDSAAYFCASSRDRPNTGELFFGEGSRLTVL.